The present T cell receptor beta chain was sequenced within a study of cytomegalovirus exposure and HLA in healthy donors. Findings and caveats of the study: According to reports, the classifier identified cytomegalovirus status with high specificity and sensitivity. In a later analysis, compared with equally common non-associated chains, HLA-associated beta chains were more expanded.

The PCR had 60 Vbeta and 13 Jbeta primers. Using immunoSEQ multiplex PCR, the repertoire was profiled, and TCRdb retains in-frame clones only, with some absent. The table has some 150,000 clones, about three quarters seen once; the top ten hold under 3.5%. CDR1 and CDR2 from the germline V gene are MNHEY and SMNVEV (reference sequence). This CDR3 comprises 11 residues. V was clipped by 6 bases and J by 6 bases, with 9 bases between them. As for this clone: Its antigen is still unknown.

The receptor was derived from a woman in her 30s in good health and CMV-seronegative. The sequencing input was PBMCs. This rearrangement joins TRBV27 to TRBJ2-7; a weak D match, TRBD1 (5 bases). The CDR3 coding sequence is TGTGCCAGCAGCCTAGGGGTCGAGCAGTACTTC. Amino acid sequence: CASSLGVEQYF.